This record looks at one T cell receptor (beta chain) sequence and its context. For the second PCR, which ran for 7 to 11 cycles, a sample-barcoded 5' primer and a J-beta primer mix were used. One entry per CDR3 protein results from TCRdb running MiXCR on the 5' RACE reads. The sample holds approximately 850,000 distinct CDR3 sequences, 40% to 50% seen once. These data belong to a study of blood T cells in healthy people across ages. Across the study: About one barcoded beta molecule per two T cells came from capture by template switching.

Ten milliliters of peripheral blood were drawn from each donor. Per-sample PBMC isolation yielded at least 6.5 million cells. No fewer than 5.5 micrograms of total RNA were isolated from every sample. With 1 base removed from V and 9 bases from J, the gap between germline ends came to 19 bases. CDR1 and CDR2 from the germline V gene are SGHRS and YFSETQ. The CDR3 is made up of 15 amino acids. The V and J genes are TRBV5-1 and TRBJ1-1; tentatively, D is TRBD1 (5 bases). What was sequenced was blood. This TCR derives from a man aged 55 to 70 in good health. CDR3 nucleotides: TGCGCCAGCAGCTTGAATGGGGGTCTGAGGACTAAAGCTTTCTTT. Translated, it gives CASSLNGGLRTKAFF.